A selection of T cell receptor beta chains follows, all from one sample in a study of blood T cell repertoires in COVID-19. Here immunoSEQ multiplex PCR was the method, and the copy in TCRdb shows in-frame clones only, minus some. The table has roughly 330,000 clones, about 89% seen once; the top ten hold roughly 5.3%. Sequencing input: PBMCs or T cells enriched from blood (not recorded which). The receptors derive from a woman aged 25-40 years who had recovered from COVID-19. Both conserved end residues are part of each CDR3. The D gene is left open where the match is weak. Not every row has a clone size; where given, it reads once, few, many or a size class.

j_call	clone_size	d_call	v_call	cdr3_aa	cdr3_nt
TRBJ1-1	.	TRBD1	TRBV19	CASSLTAGTVTEAFF	TGTGCCAGTAGTCTAACCGCCGGGACAGTCACTGAAGCTTTCTTT
TRBJ1-5	once	.	TRBV23-1	CASSQRSGNGGANQPQHF	TGCGCCAGCAGTCAACGGTCCGGGAACGGTGGTGCAAATCAGCCCCAGCATTTT
TRBJ2-3	.	.	TRBV20-1	CSATRTDTQYF	TGCAGTGCTACGAGGACAGATACGCAGTATTTT
TRBJ1-2	.	.	TRBV10-3	CAISKKGTSNYGYTF	TGTGCCATCAGTAAGAAGGGGACAAGCAACTATGGCTACACCTTC
TRBJ1-2	.	TRBD1	TRBV7-2	CASSSGQTLEGYTF	TGTGCCAGCAGCTCGGGACAGACCTTAGAGGGCTACACCTTC
TRBJ2-1	.	TRBD1	TRBV3-1/TRBV3-2	CASSQADRGLNEQFF	TGTGCCAGCAGCCAGGCGGACAGGGGGCTTAATGAGCAGTTCTTC
TRBJ1-6	.	.	TRBV5-1	CASSPGDNSPLHF	TGCGCCAGCAGCCCGGGAGATAATTCACCCCTCCACTTT
TRBJ2-5	once	.	TRBV3-1/TRBV3-2	CASSPTLQETQYF	TGTGCCAGCAGCCCCACTCTCCAAGAGACCCAGTACTTC
TRBJ2-3	.	TRBD2	TRBV5-1	CASSFRGLALTSTSTDTQYF	TGCGCCAGCAGCTTCCGAGGACTAGCGCTAACCTCGACTAGCACAGATACGCAGTATTTT
TRBJ2-1	.	.	TRBV4-3	CASSPRMGADEQFF	TGCGCCAGCAGCCCTAGGATGGGGGCCGACGAGCAGTTCTTC
TRBJ2-1	once	.	TRBV7-8	CAVKGLEKNEQFF	TGTGCCGTAAAGGGGTTGGAGAAAAATGAGCAGTTCTTC
TRBJ1-5	.	.	TRBV6-1	CASSESGHQPQHF	TGTGCCAGCAGTGAATCAGGGCATCAGCCCCAGCATTTT
TRBJ2-5	.	TRBD1	TRBV28	CASSFAQGDLQETQYF	TGTGCCAGCAGTTTTGCCCAGGGGGACCTACAAGAGACCCAGTACTTC
TRBJ2-1	.	.	TRBV18	CASLAEVYNEQFF	TGTGCCAGCTTAGCGGAGGTATACAATGAGCAGTTCTTC
TRBJ1-5	.	TRBD1	TRBV5-1	CASSSGTGSDQPQHF	TGCGCCAGCAGCTCCGGGACAGGGTCTGATCAGCCCCAGCATTTT
TRBJ1-5	.	.	TRBV27	CASSFVPDQPQHF	TGTGCCAGCAGTTTCGTCCCGGATCAGCCCCAGCATTTT
TRBJ2-3	.	TRBD2	TRBV20-1	CSASAPSGGGSTDTQYF	TGCAGTGCTAGTGCTCCTAGCGGGGGGGGGAGCACAGATACGCAGTATTTT
TRBJ1-5	.	TRBD1	TRBV9	CASNSGGLRNQPQHF	TGTGCCAGCAACTCAGGGGGCTTACGCAATCAGCCCCAGCATTTT
TRBJ1-1	once	.	TRBV5-1	CASSVGHQNTEAFF	TGCGCCAGCAGCGTGGGACACCAGAACACTGAAGCTTTCTTT
TRBJ1-4	once	.	TRBV4-3	CASSQDRRANEKLFF	TGCGCCAGCAGCCAAGATAGGAGGGCTAATGAAAAACTGTTTTTT
TRBJ2-2	.	.	TRBV7-6	CASSADTGYNTGELFF	TGTGCCAGCAGCGCAGACACCGGCTACAACACCGGGGAGCTGTTTTTT
TRBJ1-5	.	TRBD1	TRBV30	CACGTGQNQPQHF	TGTGCCTGTGGGACAGGGCAAAATCAGCCCCAGCATTTT
TRBJ1-2	.	.	TRBV2	CASLGGVGYTF	TGTGCCAGCTTAGGAGGGGTTGGCTACACCTTC
TRBJ2-5	few	TRBD1	TRBV15	CATRVGTAQETQYF	TGTGCCACCAGGGTTGGGACAGCACAAGAGACCCAGTACTTC
TRBJ1-1	.	TRBD1	TRBV2	CASSRDRDLEAFF	TGTGCCAGCAGCCGGGACAGGGACCTTGAAGCTTTCTTT
TRBJ1-2	.	.	TRBV19	CASSASFSFDSWYGYTF	TGTGCCAGTAGTGCCAGTTTTAGTTTCGACAGCTGGTATGGCTACACCTTC
TRBJ1-1	.	TRBD1	TRBV5-1	CASSLTQGVMAEAFF	TGCGCCAGCAGCTTAACACAGGGGGTTATGGCTGAAGCTTTCTTT
TRBJ2-5	.	.	TRBV11-2	CASSFGSQETQYF	TGTGCCAGCAGCTTTGGCAGCCAAGAGACCCAGTACTTC
TRBJ2-1	.	TRBD2	TRBV29-1	CSVVGLAGGPSKEQFF	TGCAGCGTCGTCGGACTAGCGGGTGGACCGTCAAAGGAGCAGTTCTTC
TRBJ1-1	.	.	TRBV7-6	CASSLYRVGGKTEAFF	TGTGCCAGCAGCTTATACAGGGTGGGAGGGAAAACTGAAGCTTTCTTT
TRBJ1-6	.	TRBD1	TRBV19	CASSGRQGDSSYNSPLHF	TGTGCCAGTAGTGGGAGACAGGGGGACAGCTCCTATAATTCACCCCTCCACTTT
TRBJ1-4	.	.	TRBV7-9	CASSSITNEKLFF	TGTGCCAGCAGCTCAATAACTAATGAAAAACTGTTTTTT
TRBJ2-1	.	TRBD2	TRBV7-3	CASSLSGGAGEQFF	TGTGCCAGCAGCTTGAGCGGGGGGGCCGGTGAGCAGTTCTTC
TRBJ1-1	.	TRBD1	TRBV2	CASSATGTGNTEAFF	TGTGCCAGCAGTGCAACCGGGACAGGGAACACTGAAGCTTTCTTT
TRBJ2-1	.	TRBD1	TRBV19	CASSIEGAAYNEQFF	TGTGCCAGTAGTATCGAGGGGGCCGCCTACAATGAGCAGTTCTTC
TRBJ1-1	.	TRBD1	TRBV27	CASREPGTGLNTEAFF	TGTGCCAGCAGAGAGCCCGGGACAGGACTGAACACTGAAGCTTTCTTT
TRBJ1-4	.	.	TRBV19	CASSPGAGREKLFF	TGTGCCAGTAGTCCCGGAGCCGGGAGGGAAAAACTGTTTTTT
TRBJ2-2	.	TRBD1	TRBV6-5	CASGRGQGVTGELFF	TGTGCCAGCGGCAGGGGACAGGGGGTCACCGGGGAGCTGTTTTTT
TRBJ1-1	.	.	TRBV7-2	CASSLRKKAEAFF	TGTGCCAGCAGCTTGCGGAAGAAGGCTGAAGCTTTCTTT
TRBJ2-6	.	.	TRBV11-2	CASSFRGSGANVLTF	TGTGCCAGCAGCTTTAGGGGCTCTGGGGCCAACGTCCTGACTTTC
TRBJ1-5	few	.	TRBV4-1	CASSFTGWGQPQHF	TGCGCCAGCAGCTTCACAGGGTGGGGTCAGCCCCAGCATTTT
TRBJ1-2	.	TRBD1	TRBV28	CASSLSTGGRYGYTF	TGTGCCAGCAGTTTATCGACAGGGGGCAGGTATGGCTACACCTTC
TRBJ2-2	few	TRBD1	TRBV27	CASSLYLWQGASGELFF	TGTGCCAGCAGTTTATATTTATGGCAGGGGGCATCGGGGGAGCTGTTTTTT
TRBJ1-5	.	TRBD1	TRBV27	CASSLSVSGTGGGQPQHF	TGTGCCAGCAGTTTATCGGTATCGGGGACAGGGGGCGGTCAGCCCCAGCATTTT
TRBJ1-1	.	TRBD1	TRBV19	CASSIEDRGPSGNTEAFF	TGTGCCAGTAGTATAGAGGACAGGGGGCCCTCGGGGAACACTGAAGCTTTCTTT
TRBJ2-2	once	TRBD1	TRBV19	CASIRTGAGELFF	TGTGCCAGTATAAGGACAGGGGCCGGGGAGCTGTTTTTT
TRBJ1-1	.	TRBD1	TRBV10-3	CAIRVDRVGTEAFF	TGTGCCATCAGGGTCGACAGGGTGGGCACTGAAGCTTTCTTT
TRBJ1-1	.	TRBD1	TRBV19	CASSLGQASTEAFF	TGTGCCAGTAGTTTAGGACAGGCGAGCACTGAAGCTTTCTTT
TRBJ2-7	.	TRBD1	TRBV9	CASSSGQITYEQYF	TGTGCCAGCAGCTCGGGACAGATCACCTACGAGCAGTACTTC
TRBJ1-2	.	.	TRBV5-6	CASSPKGGSYGYTF	TGTGCCAGCAGCCCCAAAGGGGGAAGCTATGGCTACACCTTC
TRBJ2-2	once	.	TRBV2	CASSENRATGELFF	TGTGCCAGCAGTGAAAACAGGGCCACCGGGGAGCTGTTTTTT
TRBJ2-1	.	.	TRBV19	CASSIARGALGEQFF	TGTGCCAGTAGTATTGCACGGGGGGCTTTGGGTGAGCAGTTCTTC
TRBJ1-1	.	TRBD1	TRBV10-3	CAISERTGWGSNTEAFF	TGTGCCATCAGTGAGCGGACAGGGTGGGGTTCGAACACTGAAGCTTTCTTT
TRBJ1-6	.	.	TRBV6-6	CASSFGKDVSSPLHF	TGTGCCAGCAGTTTCGGGAAGGATGTTAGTTCACCCCTCCACTTT
TRBJ1-5	.	TRBD1	TRBV4-1	CASTPGTGGGRPQHF	TGCGCCAGCACCCCGGGCACAGGGGGGGGTCGGCCCCAGCATTTT
TRBJ1-2	.	.	TRBV5-4	CASSLGGVNYGYTF	TGTGCCAGCAGCTTGGGCGGGGTTAACTATGGCTACACCTTC